This T cell receptor beta chain originates from a study of cytomegalovirus exposure and HLA in healthy donors. Whole-study findings and limits: TCR beta chains associated with HLA were, in a later analysis, more clonally expanded than equally common others.

The CDR3 has 17 residues. V trimming: 5 bases; J trimming: 4 bases; junction bases outside the gene matches: 9. Germline CDR1 is SGHTA and CDR2 is FQGNSA. Whereas donors were nominally healthy upon sampling, unrecorded immune exposures were probable. This clone was seen once. The target antigen is unknown. PCR used 60 Vbeta primers and 13 Jbeta primers. The assay was immunoSEQ multiplex PCR, and TCRdb's table has in-frame clones only and misses some. Here the sample spans 150,000 or so clones, approximately 84% being singletons. Sequencing was carried out using PBMCs. This clonotype was obtained from a boy younger than 10 in good health and CMV-seronegative. The chain employs TRBV7-2 and TRBJ2-3; 13 bases are a match to TRBD2. CDR3 nucleotides: TGTGCCAGCAGCCGCCAAATAGGACTAGCGGGAGCAGATACGCAGTATTTT. This sequence encodes CASSRQIGLAGADTQYF.